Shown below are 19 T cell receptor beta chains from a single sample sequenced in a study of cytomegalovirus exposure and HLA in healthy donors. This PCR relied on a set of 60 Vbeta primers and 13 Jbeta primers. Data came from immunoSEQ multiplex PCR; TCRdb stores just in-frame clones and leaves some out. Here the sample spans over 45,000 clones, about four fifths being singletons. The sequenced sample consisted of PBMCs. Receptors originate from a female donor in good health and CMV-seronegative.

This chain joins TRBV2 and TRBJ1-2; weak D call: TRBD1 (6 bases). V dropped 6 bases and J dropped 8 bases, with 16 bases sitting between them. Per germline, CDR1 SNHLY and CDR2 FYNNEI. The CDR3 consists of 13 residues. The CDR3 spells CASRATGADGYTF. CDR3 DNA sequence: TGTGCCAGCAGGGCGACAGGAGCGGACGGCTACACCTTC.

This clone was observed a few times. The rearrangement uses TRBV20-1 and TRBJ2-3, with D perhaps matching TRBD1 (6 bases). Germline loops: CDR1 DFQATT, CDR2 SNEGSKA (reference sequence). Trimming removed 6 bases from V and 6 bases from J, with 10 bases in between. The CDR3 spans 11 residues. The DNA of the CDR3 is TGCAGTGCCGGACAGCCGGATACGCAGTATTTT. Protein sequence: CSAGQPDTQYF.

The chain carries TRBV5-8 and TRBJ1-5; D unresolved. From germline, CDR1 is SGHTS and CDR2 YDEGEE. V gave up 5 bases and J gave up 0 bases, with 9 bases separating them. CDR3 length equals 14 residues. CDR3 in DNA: TGTGCCAGCAGAACCGGGAGTAGCAATCAGCCCCAGCATTTT. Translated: CASRTGSSNQPQHF. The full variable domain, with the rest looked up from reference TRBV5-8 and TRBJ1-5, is EAGVTQSPTHLIKTRGQQATLRCSPISGHTSVYWYQQALGLGLQFLLWYDEGEERNRGNFPPRFSGRQFPNYSSELNVNALELEDSALYLCASRTGSSNQPQHFGDGTRLSIL.

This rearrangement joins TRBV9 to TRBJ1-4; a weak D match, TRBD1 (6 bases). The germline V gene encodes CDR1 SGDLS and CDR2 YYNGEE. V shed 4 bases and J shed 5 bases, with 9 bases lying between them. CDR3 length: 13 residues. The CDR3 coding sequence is TGTGCCAGCAGCAGGGGGTTGAATGAAAAACTGTTTTTT. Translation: CASSRGLNEKLFF.

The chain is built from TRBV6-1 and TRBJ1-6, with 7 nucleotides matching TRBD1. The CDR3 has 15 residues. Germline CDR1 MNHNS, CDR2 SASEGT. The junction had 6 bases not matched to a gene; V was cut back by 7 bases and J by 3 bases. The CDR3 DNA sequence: TGTGCCAGCATACAGGGGCCATACTATAATTCACCCCTCCACTTT. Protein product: CASIQGPYYNSPLHF.

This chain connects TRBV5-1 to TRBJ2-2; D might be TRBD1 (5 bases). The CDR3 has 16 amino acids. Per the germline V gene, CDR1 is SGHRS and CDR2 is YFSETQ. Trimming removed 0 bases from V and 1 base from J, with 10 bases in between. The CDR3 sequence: CASSLEAGLNTGELFF. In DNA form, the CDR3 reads TGCGCCAGCAGCTTGGAAGCAGGGCTGAACACCGGGGAGCTGTTTTTT. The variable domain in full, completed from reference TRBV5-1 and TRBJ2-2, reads KAGVTQTPRYLIKTRGQQVTLSCSPISGHRSVSWYQQTPGQGLQFLFEYFSETQRNKGNFPGRFSGRQFSNSRSEMNVSTLELGDSALYLCASSLEAGLNTGELFFGEGSRLTVL.

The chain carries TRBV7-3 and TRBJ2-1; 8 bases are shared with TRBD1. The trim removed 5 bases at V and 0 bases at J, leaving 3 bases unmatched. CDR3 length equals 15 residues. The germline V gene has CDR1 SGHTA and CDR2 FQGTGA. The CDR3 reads CASSLDRGSYNEQFF. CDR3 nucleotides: TGTGCCAGCAGCCTAGACAGGGGCTCCTACAATGAGCAGTTCTTC.

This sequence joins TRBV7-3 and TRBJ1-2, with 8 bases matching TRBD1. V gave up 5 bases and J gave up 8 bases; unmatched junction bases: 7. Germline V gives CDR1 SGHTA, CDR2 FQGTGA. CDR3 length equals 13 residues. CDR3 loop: CASSETGVQGYTF. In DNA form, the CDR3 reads TGTGCCAGCAGCGAGACAGGGGTGCAAGGCTACACCTTC.

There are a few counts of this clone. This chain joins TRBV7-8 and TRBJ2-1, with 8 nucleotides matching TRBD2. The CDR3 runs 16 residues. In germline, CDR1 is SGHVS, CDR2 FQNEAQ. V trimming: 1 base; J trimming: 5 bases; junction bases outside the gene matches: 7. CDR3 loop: CASSLVRLAPNNEQFF. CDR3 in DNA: TGTGCCAGCAGCTTAGTAAGACTAGCGCCCAACAATGAGCAGTTCTTC. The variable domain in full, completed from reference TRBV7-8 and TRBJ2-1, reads GAGVSQSPRYKVAKRGQDVALRCDPISGHVSLFWYQQALGQGPEFLTYFQNEAQLDKSGLPSDRFFAERPEGSVSTLKIQRTQQEDSAVYLCASSLVRLAPNNEQFFGPGTRLTVL.

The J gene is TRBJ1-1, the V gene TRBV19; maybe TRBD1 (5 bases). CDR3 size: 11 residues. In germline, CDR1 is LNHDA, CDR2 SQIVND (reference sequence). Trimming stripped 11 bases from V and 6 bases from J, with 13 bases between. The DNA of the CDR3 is TGTGCCCGGATATGGGGCCCTGAAGCTTTCTTT. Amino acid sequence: CARIWGPEAFF.

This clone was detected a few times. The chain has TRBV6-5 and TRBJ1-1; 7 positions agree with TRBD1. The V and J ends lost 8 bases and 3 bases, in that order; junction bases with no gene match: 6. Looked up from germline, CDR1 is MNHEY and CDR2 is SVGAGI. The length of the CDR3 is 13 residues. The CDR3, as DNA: TGTGCCAGCCAATTCAGGGGGGACACTGAAGCTTTCTTT. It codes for CASQFRGDTEAFF.

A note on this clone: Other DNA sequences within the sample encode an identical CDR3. CDR3 sequence: CASRRVNEKLFF. The CDR3 DNA reads TGTGCCAGCAGGAGGGTTAATGAAAAACTGTTTTTT. The chain employs TRBV2 and TRBJ1-4; D uncertain. CDR1 and CDR2 (germline): SNHLY, FYNNEI. V lost 6 bases and J lost 4, with 6 bases in between. The CDR3 runs to 12 residues.

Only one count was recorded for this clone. The CDR3: CASSIGGMDSNQPQHF. For the CDR3, the DNA is TGTGCCAGTAGTATAGGAGGGATGGATAGCAATCAGCCCCAGCATTTT. The chain joins TRBV19 to TRBJ1-5; D is unresolved. Trimming cost V 1 base and J 0 bases, with 10 bases left between them. This CDR3 is 16 amino acids long. Germline V gene sequence: CDR1 LNHDA, CDR2 SQIVND (reference sequence).

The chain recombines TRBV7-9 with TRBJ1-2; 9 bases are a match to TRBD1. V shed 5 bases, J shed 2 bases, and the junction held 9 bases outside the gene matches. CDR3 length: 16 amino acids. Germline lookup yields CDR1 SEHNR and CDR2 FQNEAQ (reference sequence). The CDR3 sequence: CASSRDRAGVNYGYTF. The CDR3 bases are TGTGCCAGCAGCCGGGACAGGGCGGGCGTAAACTATGGCTACACCTTC.

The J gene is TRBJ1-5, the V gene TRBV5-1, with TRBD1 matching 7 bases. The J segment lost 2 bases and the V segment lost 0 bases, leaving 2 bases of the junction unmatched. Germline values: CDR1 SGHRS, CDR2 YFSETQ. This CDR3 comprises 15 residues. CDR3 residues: CASSLEGAGNQPQHF. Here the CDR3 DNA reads TGCGCCAGCAGCTTGGAGGGGGCCGGCAATCAGCCCCAGCATTTT.

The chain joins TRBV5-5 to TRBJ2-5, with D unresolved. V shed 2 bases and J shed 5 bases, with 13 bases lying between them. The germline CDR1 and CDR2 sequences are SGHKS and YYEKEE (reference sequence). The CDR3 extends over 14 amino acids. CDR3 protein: CASSLDSMWETQYF. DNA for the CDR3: TGTGCCAGCAGCTTAGACTCGATGTGGGAGACCCAGTACTTC.

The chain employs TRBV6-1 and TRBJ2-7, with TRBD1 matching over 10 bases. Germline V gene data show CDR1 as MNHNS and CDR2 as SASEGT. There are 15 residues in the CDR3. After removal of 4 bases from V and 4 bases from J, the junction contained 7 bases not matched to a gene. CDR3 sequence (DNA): TGTGCCAGCAGTGGGTGGGGACAGGGGATGTACGAGCAGTACTTC. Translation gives CASSGWGQGMYEQYF.

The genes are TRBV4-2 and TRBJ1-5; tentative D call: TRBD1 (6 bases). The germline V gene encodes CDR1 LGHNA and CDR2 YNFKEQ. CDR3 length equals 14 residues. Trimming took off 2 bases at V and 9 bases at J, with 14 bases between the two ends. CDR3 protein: CASSQPATGRPQHF. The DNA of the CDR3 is TGTGCCAGCAGCCAACCCGCGACAGGCCGGCCCCAGCATTTT.

The CDR3 nucleotides read TGTGCCAGCAGCGAGTCCGGGGGAGGCGACACTGAAGCTTTCTTT. Amino acids: CASSESGGGDTEAFF. The genes are TRBV5-4 and TRBJ1-1; tentative D call: TRBD1 (5 bases). V gave up 4 bases and J gave up 3 bases, with 16 bases separating them. Per the germline V gene, CDR1 is SGHNT and CDR2 is YYREEE (reference sequence). CDR3 length equals 15 residues.